This TCR beta chain was captured by sequencing in a study of cytomegalovirus exposure and HLA in healthy donors (dated by TCRdb to about 2017). About the full investigation: In an earlier analysis of roughly 590 of the donors, 250 to 300 Gb of sequence data and some 100 million unique TCR beta sequences from 150 million to 200 million T cells were reported. Genome-wide SNP genotypes for about 65% of the 666 donors were used in a later genetic analysis, which treated that subset as a discovery cohort. To study patterns of TCR occurrence, a later analysis re-analyzed previously published TCR beta repertoires from 550 to 800 donors and added high-resolution HLA genotyping. Of the approximately 400 genotyped donors, over 65% fell in the genetic ancestry cluster associated with self-reported Caucasian donors. Donor age, sex, ethnicity and CMV serostatus were compiled together with the repertoire data. An early release covering about 600 HLA-typed donors comprised about 300 gigabases of sequencing data and around 85 million unique TCR sequences. Typing coverage varied by locus: roughly 629-640 donors for A, B, C, DRB1 and DQB1; approximately 520 for DQA1; more than 600 for DPA1; around 450 for DPB1. An earlier analysis of fewer than 750 of the donors used high-throughput TCR beta sequencing to judge whether each TCR beta V gene segment behaved as functional or pseudogenic. HLA typing included class I and class II loci at four-digit resolution. The study was designed to test whether signatures of past pathogen exposure could be identified by cataloging public T cell receptors. In the later analysis, no new phenotypic data were used to find candidate immune exposures; instead, reliance was placed on TCR beta sequences and their occurrence across donors. Using immunosequencing, the study profiled T cell repertoires from some 670 subjects and related those repertoires to cytomegalovirus serostatus. Among roughly 400 genotyped donors of the cohort, an average of roughly 240,000 unique TCR beta nucleotide sequences were sequenced per donor, 15% to 20% of them non-productive. Because of strong linkage in the cohort, four to six DR-DQ haplotypes were treated as single units for association and clustering. Every repertoire in the discovery cohort had been generated on one and the same sequencing platform. High-throughput TCR immunosequencing, statistical association of individual TCRs with disease status, and machine learning were combined to predict cytomegalovirus infection status. A separate validation cohort of about 110 different subjects was used in addition to the roughly 670-subject first cohort.

For this clone: Which antigen it targets is not known. There are no base qualities to consult, and no much larger clone falls within one base.

As encoded in the germline V gene, CDR1 is ENHRY while CDR2 is SYGVKD. The CDR3 goes from the cysteine to the phenylalanine over 16 residues. Only CDR3 DNA is held: 48 bases, read in frame from base 1. Here V drops 6 bases and J drops 2 bases, and the junction holds 6 bases not matched to any gene. The cohort was made up of about 610 healthy bone marrow donors. All cohort members were sampled while nominally healthy, although unrecorded immune exposures were likely present. The donor was CMV seronegative and belonged to the group of roughly 330 seronegative cohort members. Each donor provided a peripheral blood sample, and peripheral blood mononuclear cells were used for TCR beta sequencing. Genomic DNA extraction from the blood cell samples was performed with the Qiagen DNeasy Blood Extraction Kit. The receptor library was made with the immunoSEQ multiplex PCR assay. A mixture of 60 forward primers for TCR Vbeta segments and 13 reverse primers for TCR Jbeta segments was used in the multiplex PCR. The CDR3 region of rearranged TCR beta genes was amplified from genomic DNA by a multiplex PCR assay. The amplified TCR beta libraries were sequenced on the Illumina HiSeq System as 87-base-pair reads. The paper's processing steps were these. A later analysis counted 75 million to 100 million unique TCR beta chains across the 666 repertoires, and about 10 million of these chains were shared by at least two donors. A nearest-neighbor algorithm error-corrected the raw reads and collapsed the reads into unique sequences, merging closely related sequences to remove PCR and sequencing errors. Alignment of CDR3 sequences to IMGT reference sequences was used to assign V, D and J gene segments. Each retained sequence needed at least a six-nucleotide match to both a V gene segment and a J gene segment. A rearrangement was called productive if the CDR3 had no stop codons and remained in frame with V and J, and every other rearrangement was called non-productive. Following IMGT convention, CDR3 was defined as the stretch from the second conserved V-encoded cysteine up to the conserved J-encoded phenylalanine. The earlier analysis of roughly 590 of the donors excluded sequences that lacked an unambiguous match to a single V gene segment. In an earlier analysis of several hundred of the donors, a V segment was called functional when productive rearrangements were above 56.7%, and segregating when the standard deviation between donors exceeded 5%. To diagnose cytomegalovirus status from the catalog of TCR beta chain sequences, a statistical classification framework was built. A later analysis assigned V and J genes by comparing TCR nucleotide sequences with IMGT/GENE-DB human TR gene sequences. Using the TCRdist pipeline, a later analysis assigned CDR3 sequences along with most-parsimonious VDJ recombination scenarios. In a later analysis, every TCR beta chain was defined by the combination of its CDR3 amino acid sequence and its V-gene family, and reads without a unique V-gene family were dropped. In a later analysis, approximately 590 highly shared, low-generation-probability nucleotide sequences were removed to address suspected cross-contamination and a sequencing artifact. A later analysis calculated a clonal expansion index for each public chain from normalized within-repertoire ranks of inferred template counts. Generation probabilities in a later analysis came from a VDJ recombination model fitted to out-of-frame rearrangements, and those results were checked against IGoR. Hypergeometric tests were used in a later analysis to score TCR-TCR, TCR-HLA and TCR-CMV co-occurrence, with a repertoire-size bias correction applied to the TCR pairs. False discovery rates were estimated in a later analysis by permuting HLA or CMV assignments 20 times. In a later analysis, co-occurring TCRs were grouped using DBSCAN, with TCRdist sequence similarity added in when clustering inside HLA-allele-positive subsets. For co-occurrence clustering, repertoires with fewer than 30,000 or more than 120,000 public chains were excluded, along with a handful of repertoires with anomalous nucleotide sharing. TCRdb carries this immuneACCESS record with in-frame sequences only. Its versions omit some clonotypes, under half of them owing to an unresolved V gene in the studies checked, with the rest unexplained. V and J calls plus clone size are reproduced from that table; the DNA served to infer D and trimming. This sample is represented by some 62,000 clones; approximately 87% of them were singletons. The leading ten clones occupy about 1.5% of the sample.

The study at large found these results: Compared with equally common non-associated chains, HLA-associated TCR beta chains in a later analysis were more clonally expanded and had lower generation probabilities. When HLA alleles, especially DR and DQ, strongly co-occurred, attributing TCR associations to individual alleles was difficult. According to the authors, the approach could potentially be generalized to other disease states and immunological phenotypes. Because HLA typing was missing for some donors at each locus, association tests included only the typed subset. Correlated functional status among segregating V segments might reflect linkage disequilibrium, but an unknown experimental factor could not be ruled out. According to a later genetic analysis, donors in an Asian-associated ancestry cluster had fewer N-insertions in productive TCRs than the approximately 630-donor mean. In a later genetic analysis, a missense DCLRE1C variant was associated with V-gene and J-gene trimming of TCR beta chains, and the association was replicated in an independent cohort. A cluster of highly shared sequence variants was judged likely to represent a technical artifact of the sequencing pipeline. The only immune exposure information available for the cohort was CMV serostatus. The study gave a list of about 160 TCR beta chains associated with cytomegalovirus. Cytomegalovirus status was reported to be diagnosed by the classifier with high specificity and sensitivity in both the original and validation cohorts. A further reported finding was that TCR beta sequences accurately predicted the HLA-A and HLA-B alleles for most subjects in the first cohort. Across donors, most TCR sequences were observed very rarely, whereas some public TCRs were present in many individuals. In a later analysis, TCR association rates were found to vary across HLA loci, with the most associated TCRs seen for DRB1 alleles and the fewest for HLA-C alleles. In vitro tests confirmed that a few of the cytomegalovirus-associated TCR beta chains recognize cytomegalovirus antigens. A later analysis reported that several top co-occurrence clusters appeared linked to parvovirus B19, influenza, CMV and Epstein-Barr virus. In a later analysis, some 18,000 TCR beta sequences were associated with specific HLA alleles at a false discovery rate of 0.05. The earlier analysis of some 560 of the donors excluded 15 to 20 rarely observed V segments, including chromosome 9 orphons, because counts were too low. The presence/absence analyses assumed that sequencing depth was roughly uniform across donors, and that assumption may not be true. Because the 87-base-pair reads could not distinguish some IMGT-functional V segments, including TRBV6-2 and TRBV6-3, those segments were excluded. In an earlier analysis of some 550 of the donors, most TCR beta V segments were observed in productive rearrangements about 90% or about 30% of the time, broadly matching IMGT annotations. Most CMV-associated TCR beta chains appeared to be HLA-restricted in a later analysis, and the HLA associations seemed to be driven largely by CMV exposure. In this cohort, only TCR beta chains were sequenced, and detectable features were limited by the absence of alpha or paired-chain data.

The sequence joins TRBV10-3 to TRBJ2-5, with 13 bases in between that match TRBD2. The sequenced material came from PBMCs. This clonotype was obtained from a man in his late teens or twenties in good health and CMV-seronegative. CDR3 loop: CAISPGLAGDQETQYF. The DNA sequence is as follows: TGTGCCATCAGCCCCGGACTAGCGGGGGATCAAGAGACCCAGTACTTC.